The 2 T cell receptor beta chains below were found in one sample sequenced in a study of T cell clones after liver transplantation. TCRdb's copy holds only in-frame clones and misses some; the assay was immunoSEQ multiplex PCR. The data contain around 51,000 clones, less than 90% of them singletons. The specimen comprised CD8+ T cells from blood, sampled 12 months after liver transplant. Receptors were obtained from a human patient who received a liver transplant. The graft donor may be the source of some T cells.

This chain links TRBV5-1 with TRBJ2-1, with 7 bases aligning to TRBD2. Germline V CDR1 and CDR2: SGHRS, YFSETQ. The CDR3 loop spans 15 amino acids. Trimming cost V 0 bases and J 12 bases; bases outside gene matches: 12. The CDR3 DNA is TGCGCCAGCAGCTTGGCCAGGGAAAAGCGGGACGGGCAGTTCTTC. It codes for CASSLAREKRDGQFF.

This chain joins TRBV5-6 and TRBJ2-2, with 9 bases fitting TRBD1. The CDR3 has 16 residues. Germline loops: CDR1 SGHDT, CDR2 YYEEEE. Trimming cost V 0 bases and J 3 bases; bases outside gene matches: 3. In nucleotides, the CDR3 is TGTGCCAGCAGCTTGGGGGACAGGGAATACACCGGGGAGCTGTTTTTT. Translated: CASSLGDREYTGELFF.